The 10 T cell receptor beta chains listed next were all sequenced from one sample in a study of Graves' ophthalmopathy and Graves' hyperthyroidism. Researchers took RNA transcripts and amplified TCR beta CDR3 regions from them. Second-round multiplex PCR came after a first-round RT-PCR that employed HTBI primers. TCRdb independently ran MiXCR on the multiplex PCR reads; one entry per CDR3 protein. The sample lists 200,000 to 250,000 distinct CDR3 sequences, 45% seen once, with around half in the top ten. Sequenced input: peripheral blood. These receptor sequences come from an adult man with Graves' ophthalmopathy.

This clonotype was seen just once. The CDR3 region has the DNA TGTGCCAGCAGCCAACCCAGGGCTGGGACTGAAGCTTTCTTT. It codes for CASSQPRAGTEAFF. The chain is built from TRBV11-3 and TRBJ1-1; tentative D call: TRBD1 (5 bases). The CDR3 is made up of 14 amino acids. Germline V gene lookup returns CDR1 SGHNT and CDR2 YENEEA. V lost 5 bases to trimming and J lost 5 bases, with 15 bases between them.

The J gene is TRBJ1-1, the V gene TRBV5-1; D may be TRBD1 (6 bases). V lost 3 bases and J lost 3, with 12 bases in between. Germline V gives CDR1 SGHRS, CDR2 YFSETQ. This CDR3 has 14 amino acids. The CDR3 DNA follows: TGCGCCAGCAGCTGGCCGGGGGGCGACACTGAAGCTTTCTTT. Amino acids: CASSWPGGDTEAFF.

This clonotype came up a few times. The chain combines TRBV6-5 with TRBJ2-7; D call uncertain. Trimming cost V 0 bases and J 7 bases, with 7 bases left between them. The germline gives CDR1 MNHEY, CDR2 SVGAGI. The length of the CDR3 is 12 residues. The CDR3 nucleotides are TGTGCCAGCAGTTACTCCGGCACTGAGCAGTACTTC. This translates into CASSYSGTEQYF.

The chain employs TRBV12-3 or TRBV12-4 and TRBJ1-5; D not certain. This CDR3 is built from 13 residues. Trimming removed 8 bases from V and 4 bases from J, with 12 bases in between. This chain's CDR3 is CASSPGENQPQHF. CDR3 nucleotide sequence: TGTGCCAGCTCCCCCGGTGAAAATCAGCCCCAGCATTTT.

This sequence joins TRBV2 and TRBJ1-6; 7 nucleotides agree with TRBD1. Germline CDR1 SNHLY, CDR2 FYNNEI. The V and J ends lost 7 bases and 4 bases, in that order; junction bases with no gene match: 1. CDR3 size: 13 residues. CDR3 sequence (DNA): TGTGCCAGCAAGGGACAGTATAATTCACCCCTCCACTTT. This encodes CASKGQYNSPLHF.

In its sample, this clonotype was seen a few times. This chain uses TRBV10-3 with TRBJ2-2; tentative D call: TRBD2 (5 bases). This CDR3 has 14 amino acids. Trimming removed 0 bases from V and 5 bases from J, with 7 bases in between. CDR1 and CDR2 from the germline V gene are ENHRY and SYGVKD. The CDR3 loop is CAISESGGTGELFF. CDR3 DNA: TGTGCCATCAGTGAGTCGGGCGGGACCGGGGAGCTGTTTTTT.

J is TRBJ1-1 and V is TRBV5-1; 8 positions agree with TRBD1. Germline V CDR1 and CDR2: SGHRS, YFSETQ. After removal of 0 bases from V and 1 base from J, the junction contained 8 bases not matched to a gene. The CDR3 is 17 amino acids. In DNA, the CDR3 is TGCGCCAGCAGCTTGGAACCGGGAACAGGGGGGAACACTGAAGCTTTCTTT. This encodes CASSLEPGTGGNTEAFF.

CDR3 in amino acids: CATSGRAQRTGELFF. The CDR3 nucleotides are TGTGCCACTAGCGGGAGGGCCCAGCGGACCGGGGAGCTGTTTTTT. The V and J genes are TRBV28 and TRBJ2-2, with 12 bases that match TRBD2. The ends lost 10 bases at V and 5 bases at J; junction bases unmatched: 8. The CDR3 extends over 15 amino acids. CDR1 and CDR2 from the germline V gene are MDHEN and SYDVKM.

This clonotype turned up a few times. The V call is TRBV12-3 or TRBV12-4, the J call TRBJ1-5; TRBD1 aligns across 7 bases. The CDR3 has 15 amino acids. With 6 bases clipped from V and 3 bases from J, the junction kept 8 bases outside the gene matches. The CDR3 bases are TGTGCCAGCAGGCCACAGGGGAGGTCCAATCAGCCCCAGCATTTT. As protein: CASRPQGRSNQPQHF.

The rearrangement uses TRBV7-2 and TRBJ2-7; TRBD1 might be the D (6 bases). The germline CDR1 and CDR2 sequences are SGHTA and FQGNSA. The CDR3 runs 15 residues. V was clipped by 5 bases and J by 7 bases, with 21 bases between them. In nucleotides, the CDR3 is TGTGCCAGCAGCCCGTCTCACGACACCCAGGGGGAGCAGTACTTC. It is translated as CASSPSHDTQGEQYF.